These T cell receptor beta chains were read from a single sample in a study of cytomegalovirus exposure and HLA in healthy donors. The table came from immunoSEQ multiplex PCR; TCRdb's copy has only in-frame clones and leaves some out. Among 210,000 or so clones listed, 80% to 85% were seen once. The sample was PBMCs. These receptor sequences come from a boy younger than 10 in good health and CMV-seronegative. CDR3s include the opening cysteine and the closing phenylalanine or tryptophan. The D gene is left open where the match is weak. Part of the rows lack a size; the others show once, few, many or a class for expanded clones.

TRBJ2-1 | TRBV5-4 | - | TRBD1 | TGTGCCAGCAGCCCCCGACAGGGACCCTACAATGAGCAGTTCTTC | CASSPRQGPYNEQFF
TRBJ1-2 | TRBV6-1 | - | - | TGTGCCAGCAGTGTTAAAGGGGGGGTAACATCCGCCCATGGCTACACCTTC | CASSVKGGVTSAHGYTF
TRBJ2-1 | TRBV20-1 | once | - | TGCAGTGCTAGTGGTTGGGGGGAGTTCTTC | CSASGWGEFF
TRBJ2-7 | TRBV18 | - | - | TGTGCCAGCTCACCCCTTAACGGACTCTACGAGCAGTACTTC | CASSPLNGLYEQYF
TRBJ2-7 | TRBV27 | - | TRBD1 | TGTGCCAGCAGTTTAAACCTTTGGGACAGGGGCCACGAGCAGTACTTC | CASSLNLWDRGHEQYF
TRBJ1-4 | TRBV2 | few | - | TGTGCCAGCACTCCGGAGGGCCCCAATGAAAAACTGTTTTTT | CASTPEGPNEKLFF
TRBJ2-5 | TRBV7-6 | - | - | TGTGCCAGCAGCTTAGGGAGACAGTACCAAGAGACCCAGTACTTC | CASSLGRQYQETQYF
TRBJ2-2 | TRBV4-2 | few | - | TGTGCCAGCAGCCAAGTGTGGGGACACGGGGAGCTGTTTTTT | CASSQVWGHGELFF
TRBJ1-5 | TRBV2 | few | TRBD1 | TGTGCCAGCAGGGACAGGGGGGGTCAGCCCCAGCATTTT | CASRDRGGQPQHF
TRBJ1-6 | TRBV4-1 | - | - | TGCGCCAGCAGCCAAGATCGGGTTTCGGGGGGGTCACCCCTCCACTTT | CASSQDRVSGGSPLHF
TRBJ1-1 | TRBV7-9 | few | - | TGTGCCACTACAGGGCCGTCGGAAGCTTTCTTT | CATTGPSEAFF
TRBJ1-2 | TRBV6-5 | - | TRBD1 | TGTGCCAGCAGCCCGGACAGGGACCGAGGCTATGGCTACACCTTC | CASSPDRDRGYGYTF
TRBJ2-7 | TRBV7-2 | - | TRBD2 | TGTGCCAGCAGCCCGGGACTAGCGGGCTACGAGCAGTACTTC | CASSPGLAGYEQYF
TRBJ1-5 | TRBV5-4 | - | - | TGTGCCAGCAGCATTGGTGGGCAAAGCCAGCCCCAGCATTTT | CASSIGGQSQPQHF
TRBJ2-2 | TRBV6-5 | - | - | TGTGCCAGCAGTTACGAGGACGGGATACCAATCGGGGAGCTGTTTTTT | CASSYEDGIPIGELFF
TRBJ1-6 | TRBV6-5 | - | TRBD1 | TGTGCCAGCAGTTCTACGGACAGGGGCTATAATTCACCCCTCCACTTT | CASSSTDRGYNSPLHF
TRBJ1-3 | TRBV30 | - | - | TGTGCCTGGGGGCGAGACAGAGGAAACACCATATATTTT | CAWGRDRGNTIYF
TRBJ1-1 | TRBV7-2 | - | TRBD1 | TGTGCCAGCAGCGGCCGGGACAGGGGGAACACTGAAGCTTTCTTT | CASSGRDRGNTEAFF
TRBJ2-2 | TRBV9 | - | - | TGTGCCAGCAGCCCACGGACTAATACCGGGGAGCTGTTTTTT | CASSPRTNTGELFF
TRBJ1-2 | TRBV19 | - | - | TGTGCCAGTAGTATCTTGGTACCAAACAGGGCAGGCTATGGCTACACCTTC | CASSILVPNRAGYGYTF
TRBJ2-1 | TRBV30 | - | - | TGTGCCTGGAGTGTGCAGGGTTACAATGAGCAGTTCTTC | CAWSVQGYNEQFF
TRBJ1-4 | TRBV4-2 | - | - | TGTGCCAGCAGCCAAGGAGGGCCGACTAATGAAAAACTGTTTTTT | CASSQGGPTNEKLFF
TRBJ2-7 | TRBV7-2 | - | - | TGTGCCAGCAGCTTAGTCGGTAGCGCCGGCTACGAGCAGTACTTC | CASSLVGSAGYEQYF
TRBJ2-7 | TRBV11-2 | - | TRBD1 | TGTGCCAGCAGCTTAACGACAGGGGGGTACGAGCAGTACTTC | CASSLTTGGYEQYF
TRBJ1-2 | TRBV27 | - | TRBD1 | TGTGCCAGCAGTTTATCAAAGGGACAGGTTGAGTATGGCTACACCTTC | CASSLSKGQVEYGYTF
TRBJ2-1 | TRBV19 | - | TRBD2 | TGTGCCAGTAGAGGACTAGGCCCCTCCAATGAGCAGTTCTTC | CASRGLGPSNEQFF
TRBJ2-7 | TRBV19 | - | TRBD2 | TGTGCCAGTGGACTAGCGGATTCCTACGAGCAGTACTTC | CASGLADSYEQYF
TRBJ2-2 | TRBV7-2 | - | - | TGTGCCAGCAGCCCAGCCGGTAGCGGGAACACCGGGGAGCTGTTTTTT | CASSPAGSGNTGELFF
TRBJ1-2 | TRBV15 | - | - | TGTGCCACCAGCAGACAGGACAGCTATGGCTACACCTTC | CATSRQDSYGYTF
TRBJ2-1 | TRBV7-3 | - | - | TGTGCCAGCAGCATAGAGAGACAGCCGTACAATGAGCAGTTCTTC | CASSIERQPYNEQFF
TRBJ2-1 | TRBV7-9 | - | - | TGTGCCAGCAGCCTAAGACTCTTCTCGGGGTACAATGAGCAGTTCTTC | CASSLRLFSGYNEQFF
TRBJ2-5 | TRBV2 | - | TRBD2 | TGTGCCAGCAGTGATCGTCTTTTAGCGGGGGAACAAGAGACCCAGCACTTC | CASSDRLLAGEQETQHF
TRBJ1-3 | TRBV13 | - | TRBD1 | TGTGCCAGCAGCTTGACAGGGGGAAACACCATATATTTT | CASSLTGGNTIYF
TRBJ2-2 | TRBV27 | - | TRBD2 | TGTGCCAGCAGTCCCGGGACTAGCGGGGGACTTTCGAACACCGGGGAGCTGTTTTTT | CASSPGTSGGLSNTGELFF
TRBJ1-2 | TRBV19 | once | TRBD1 | TGTGCCAGTAGTCCCGAGGGGACAGGCGCATTCTATGGCTACACCTTC | CASSPEGTGAFYGYTF
TRBJ2-1 | TRBV6-5 | - | - | TGTGCCAGCAGTTACGGGGGCAAGGCCGAGCAGTTCTTC | CASSYGGKAEQFF
TRBJ2-7 | TRBV6-1 | - | - | TGTGCCAGCAGTGAACGCGGCGCCGAGCAGTACTTC | CASSERGAEQYF
TRBJ2-6 | TRBV19 | once | - | TGTGCCAGTAGGCAGTACTCTGGGGCCAACGTCCTGACTTTC | CASRQYSGANVLTF
TRBJ2-7 | TRBV5-1 | - | - | TGCGCCAGCAGCCCCTTAAGTTTCACTCGGACTTACGAGCAGTACTTC | CASSPLSFTRTYEQYF
TRBJ2-4 | TRBV7-9 | - | - | TGTGCCAGCAGCGAGAGCCCCCCGACAGTTCAGTACTTC | CASSESPPTVQYF
TRBJ1-5 | TRBV5-1 | - | - | TGCGCCAGCAGCTTGATTTCAGGGGCAGGTCAGCCCCAGCATTTT | CASSLISGAGQPQHF
TRBJ2-3 | TRBV6-1 | - | - | TGTGCCAGCAGTCCGTACAGGGGGGGGACCTATCCGCAGTATTTT | CASSPYRGGTYPQYF
TRBJ1-1 | TRBV15 | - | TRBD1 | TGTGCCACCAGCAGCCGACAGGGGGTGGAAGCTTTCTTT | CATSSRQGVEAFF
TRBJ2-7 | TRBV19 | - | - | TGTGCCAGTAGTACTCCCGGGACTCAGTACGAGCAGTACTTC | CASSTPGTQYEQYF
TRBJ1-5 | TRBV6-1 | - | TRBD1 | TGTGCCAGCAGTGAAAATGTAGGGGGCTTGAGACAGCCCCAGCATTTT | CASSENVGGLRQPQHF
TRBJ1-1 | TRBV5-1 | - | TRBD1 | TGCGCCAGCAGCTCCCGGACAGGGGCGAACACTGAAGCTTTCTTT | CASSSRTGANTEAFF
TRBJ1-4 | TRBV2 | - | TRBD1 | TGTGCCAGCACCGTGGACAGGGGGCGCAGAAGCCCGTTTTTT | CASTVDRGRRSPFF
TRBJ2-3 | TRBV7-2 | - | TRBD2 | TGTGCCAGCAGCCCCCAGACTAGCGGCACAGATACGCAGTATTTT | CASSPQTSGTDTQYF
TRBJ2-5 | TRBV5-1 | - | - | TGCGCCAGCAGCTTAGAAGGGAGTTGGGGAGAGACCCAGTACTTC | CASSLEGSWGETQYF
TRBJ1-5 | TRBV7-2 | - | TRBD1 | TGTGCCAGCAGCTCGACAGGGAATCAGCCCCAGCATTTT | CASSSTGNQPQHF
TRBJ2-7 | TRBV27 | once | - | TGTGCCAGCAGGCAGGGTGTCCACGAGCAGTACTTC | CASRQGVHEQYF
TRBJ2-3 | TRBV15 | - | - | TGTGCCACCAGCAGAGCACAGGGATTCACAGATACGCAGTATTTT | CATSRAQGFTDTQYF
TRBJ2-2 | TRBV5-1 | few | TRBD1 | TGCGCCAGTAAGGGACAGGGGGCCGGGGAGCTGTTTTTT | CASKGQGAGELFF